Listed below are T cell receptor beta chains from one sample, sequenced in a study of blood T cells in healthy people across ages. TCRdb reanalysed the 5' RACE reads using MiXCR and keeps one entry per CDR3 protein. Of 780,000 or so distinct CDR3 sequences detected, more than 55% appear once; the ten largest clones hold roughly 25%. The specimen sequenced was blood. The receptors here all came from a man aged 35 to 55 in good health. Each CDR3 is given with its conserved first and last residue. The D gene is left open where the match is weak. The size of a clone is reported for some rows only, either as once, few or many, or as a class for expanded clones.

abundance | j_gene | v_gene | d_gene | CDR3nt | CDR3aa
many | TRBJ2-5 | TRBV4-3 | TRBD1 | TGCGCCAGCAGCCCTGGACAGGGCACGTCCCCCCAGTACTTC | CASSPGQGTSPQYF
- | TRBJ2-5 | TRBV18 | - | TGTGCCAGCTCATCGGGTTACGAGACCCAGTACTTC | CASSSGYETQYF
few | TRBJ2-7 | TRBV29-1 | TRBD2 | TGCAGCGTTCGGACTAGCGGGGGGCTCGAGCAGTACTTC | CSVRTSGGLEQYF
many | TRBJ2-7 | TRBV20-1 | - | TGCAGTGCGCCCTCGGGTAGGTCCTACGAGCAGTACTTC | CSAPSGRSYEQYF
- | TRBJ1-5 | TRBV7-9 | - | TGTGCCAGCAGCCAGTCGGCGGGGGGTCAGCCCCAGCATTTT | CASSQSAGGQPQHF
few | TRBJ2-7 | TRBV6-6 | - | TGTGCCAGCAGTTACTCGGGCGTAGGGGAGTACTTC | CASSYSGVGEYF
- | TRBJ2-3 | TRBV7-9 | - | TGTGCCAGCAGCCTTACTAGCCCCAATACTTACACAGATACGCAGTATTTT | CASSLTSPNTYTDTQYF
- | TRBJ1-2 | TRBV20-1 | - | TGCAGTGCTAGAGAAGGCACCTTC | CSAREGTF
- | TRBJ2-7 | TRBV5-1 | TRBD1 | TGCGCCAGCAGCGGGGGAAACAGGGGTCAGTCCGAGCAGTACTTC | CASSGGNRGQSEQYF
few | TRBJ1-2 | TRBV5-1 | - | TGCGCCAGCAGCTTGGAAGGGGACGTAAACTATGGCTACACCTTC | CASSLEGDVNYGYTF
- | TRBJ2-5 | TRBV7-8 | TRBD2 | TGTGCCAGCAGCTTAGACGGGTCGACTAGCGGGGGGACCGAAGAGACCCAGTACTTC | CASSLDGSTSGGTEETQYF
- | TRBJ2-3 | TRBV7-9 | - | TGTGCCAGCAGCTTACCGCCTAGCACAGATACGCAGTATTTT | CASSLPPSTDTQYF
- | TRBJ2-4 | TRBV29-1 | - | TGCAGCGGGGCCCCAGGGCCAGCCAAAAACATTCAGTACTTC | CSGAPGPAKNIQYF
many | TRBJ2-5 | TRBV24-1 | - | TGTGCCACCAGTGATCCAGGCTCCAGCCCTCAAGAGACCCAGTACTTC | CATSDPGSSPQETQYF
- | TRBJ2-7 | TRBV5-1 | - | TGCGCCAGCAGCTTTTACTCTGAGGGGTCCTCCTACGAGCAGTACTTC | CASSFYSEGSSYEQYF
- | TRBJ2-3 | TRBV27 | - | TGTGCCAGCAGCCCAGGGTTATGGGATACGCAGTATTTT | CASSPGLWDTQYF
- | TRBJ2-7 | TRBV27 | TRBD1 | TGTGCCAGCTGGGGCCCGCTTACAGGGGGGTTCTACGAGCAGTACTTC | CASWGPLTGGFYEQYF
many | TRBJ2-5 | TRBV7-2 | - | TGTGCCAGCAGCCAAAATGCTTTCCATGAGCAGTACTTC | CASSQNAFHEQYF
- | TRBJ1-2 | TRBV24-1 | - | TGTGCCACCAGTGATTGGCCCACGGGCTACACCTTC | CATSDWPTGYTF
- | TRBJ2-3 | TRBV4-3 | - | - | CASSQDSVRGDTQYF
- | TRBJ2-1 | TRBV28 | TRBD2 | TGTGCCAGCCCCCCCTCTCTAGCGGGAGGGCCAGGTGAGCAGTTCTTC | CASPPSLAGGPGEQFF
- | TRBJ1-4 | TRBV6-5 | TRBD1 | TGTGCCAGCAGTACAGGACAGGTCGGAAAACTGTTTTTT | CASSTGQVGKLFF
- | TRBJ1-5 | TRBV15 | TRBD1 | TGTGCCACCAGCAGCGACAGGGTCCAGCCCCAGCATTTT | CATSSDRVQPQHF
few | TRBJ2-1 | TRBV5-1 | - | TGCGCCAGCAGCTTGGCGAGGACAGACAATGAGCAGTTCTTC | CASSLARTDNEQFF
- | TRBJ2-3 | TRBV7-2 | - | TGTGCCAGCAGCCTACGACTACGCGGGGACGACACAGATACGCAGTATTTT | CASSLRLRGDDTDTQYF
- | TRBJ1-2 | TRBV5-1 | - | TGCGCCAGCAGCGTGGACAGTGCCTATGGCTACACCTTC | CASSVDSAYGYTF
- | TRBJ2-1 | TRBV29-1 | TRBD2 | TGCAGCGTTGAGGGACTAGCGGGAGCTCGCAATGAGCAGTTCTTC | CSVEGLAGARNEQFF